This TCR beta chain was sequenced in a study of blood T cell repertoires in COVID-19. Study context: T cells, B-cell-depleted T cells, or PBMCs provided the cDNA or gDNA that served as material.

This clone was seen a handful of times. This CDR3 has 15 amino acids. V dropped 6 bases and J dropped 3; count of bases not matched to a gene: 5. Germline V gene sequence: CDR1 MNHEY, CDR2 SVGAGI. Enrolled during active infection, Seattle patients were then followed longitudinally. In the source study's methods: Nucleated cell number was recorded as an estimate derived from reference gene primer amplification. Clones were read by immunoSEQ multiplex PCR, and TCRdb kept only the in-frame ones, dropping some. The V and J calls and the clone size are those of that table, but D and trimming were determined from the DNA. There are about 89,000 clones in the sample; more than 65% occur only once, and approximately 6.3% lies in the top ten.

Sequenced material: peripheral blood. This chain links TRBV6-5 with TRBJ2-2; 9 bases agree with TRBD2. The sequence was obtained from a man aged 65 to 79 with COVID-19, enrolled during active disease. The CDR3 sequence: CASRGTSSYTGELFF. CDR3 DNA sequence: TGTGCCAGCAGAGGGACTAGCTCATACACCGGGGAGCTGTTTTTT.